A single T cell receptor beta chain is shown here with its context. This record belongs to a study of CD8 T cells in Susac syndrome. The CDR3 has 15 residues. The J segment lost 2 bases and the V segment lost 2 bases, leaving 7 bases of the junction unmatched. Germline CDR1 and CDR2: GTSNPN and SVGIG (reference sequence). An input of roughly 0.5 to 1 ug of RNA was subjected to reverse transcription using random hexamers. TCRdb re-derived calls from the immunoSEQ multiplex PCR reads in MiXCR, one entry per CDR3 protein. The sample records 130,000 to 150,000 distinct CDR3 sequences, roughly 94% being singletons.

The source of this sequence is a human donor in good health. Specimen: CD4+ T cells from PBMCs. The chain is built from TRBV30 and TRBJ2-7, with 9 bases that match TRBD2. DNA of the CDR3: TGTGCCTGGAGTCCCCCGACTAGCGGTCCCTACGAGCAGTACTTC. Its translation: CAWSPPTSGPYEQYF.